What follows is one TCR beta chain and its context. Its antigen remains unknown. With 7 bases clipped from V and 4 bases from J, the junction kept 13 bases outside the gene matches. Germline V gene data show CDR1 as SSHAT and CDR2 as FNYEAQ (reference sequence). The CDR3 length is 17 residues. Libraries were prepared by immunoSEQ multiplex PCR; TCRdb keeps only in-frame clonotypes and omits some of them. The sample yields about 72,000 clones, 81% seen once. This entry belongs to a study of vaccination effects on CD4 cells after COVID-19. Study details: A median of 72 days separated the second dose and sampling. Overall study findings and caveats: Clones from infection and from vaccination both contracted markedly late after vaccination.

Sequencing in the ViraFEST assay came after antigen-specific CD4+ T cells had been expanded with viral peptide pools, which were used to stimulate PBMC. Scientists isolated CD4+ T cells after a roughly nine-day culture period ended. Two-dose vaccination with either BNT162b2 or mRNA-1273 was given to the participants. A density of about 1.8 million PBMC per well was used; these cells were cultured with 9.5 to 10 IU/ml IL-2 and about 9.5 ug/ml peptides. Fresh IL-2-containing medium replaced half the medium on days 3 and 7. The clonotype originates from a human donor who received a COVID-19 vaccine. The rearrangement links TRBV7-7 to TRBJ2-5, with TRBD2 matching 12 bases. The material sequenced was CD4+ T cells from PBMCs cultured with HCoV-229E spike peptides, taken after COVID-19 vaccination. CDR3 sequence (DNA): TGTGCCAGCACACGACTAGCGGGGGCCACACTGGGAGAGACCCAGTACTTC. The encoded protein is CASTRLAGATLGETQYF.